This T cell receptor beta chain was identified in a study of shared clonotypes between healthy human individuals. On this clone: A far larger clone is off by one base, so a read error is likely.

Sequencing was performed with immunoSEQ multiplex PCR; in TCRdb, only in-frame clones are kept and a portion is missing. The sample lists 470,000 or so clones; over 70% were seen once. Germline V lookup: CDR1 MGHRA, CDR2 YSYEKL. CDR3 size: 15 residues. The sample consisted of PBMCs. The clonotype comes from a middle-aged woman in good health. Some clones in this sample may be carry-over from other donors' samples. The rearrangement links TRBV4-1 to TRBJ1-1; possible D gene TRBD1, 6 bases. In DNA form, the CDR3 reads TGCTCCAGCAGCCAAGAAGGGCTGAGGGGGACTGAAGCTTTCTTT. Translating it yields CSSSQEGLRGTEAFF.